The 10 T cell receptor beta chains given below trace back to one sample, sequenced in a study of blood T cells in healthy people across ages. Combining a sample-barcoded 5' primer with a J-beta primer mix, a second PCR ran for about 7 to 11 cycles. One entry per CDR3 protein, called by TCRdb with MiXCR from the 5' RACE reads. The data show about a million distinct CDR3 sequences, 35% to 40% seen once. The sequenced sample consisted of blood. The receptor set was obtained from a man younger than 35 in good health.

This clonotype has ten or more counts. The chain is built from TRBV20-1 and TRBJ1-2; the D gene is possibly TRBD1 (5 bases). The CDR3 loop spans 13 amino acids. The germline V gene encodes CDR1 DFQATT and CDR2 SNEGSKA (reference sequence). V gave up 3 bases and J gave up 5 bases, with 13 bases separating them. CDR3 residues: CSARGNRGYGYTF. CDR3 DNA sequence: TGCAGTGCTAGGGGCAACCGGGGGTATGGCTACACCTTC.

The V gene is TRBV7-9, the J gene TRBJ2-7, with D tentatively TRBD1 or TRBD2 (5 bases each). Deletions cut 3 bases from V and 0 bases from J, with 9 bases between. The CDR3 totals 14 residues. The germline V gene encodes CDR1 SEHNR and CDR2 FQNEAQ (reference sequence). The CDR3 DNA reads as TGTGCCAGCAGCTTCGGGACGGTCTCCTACGAGCAGTACTTC. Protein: CASSFGTVSYEQYF.

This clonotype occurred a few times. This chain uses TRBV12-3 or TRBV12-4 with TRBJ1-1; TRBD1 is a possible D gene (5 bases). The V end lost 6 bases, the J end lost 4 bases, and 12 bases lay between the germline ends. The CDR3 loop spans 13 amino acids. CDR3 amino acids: CASRTSGGTEAFF. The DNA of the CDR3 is TGTGCCAGCAGGACTTCGGGGGGCACTGAAGCTTTCTTT.

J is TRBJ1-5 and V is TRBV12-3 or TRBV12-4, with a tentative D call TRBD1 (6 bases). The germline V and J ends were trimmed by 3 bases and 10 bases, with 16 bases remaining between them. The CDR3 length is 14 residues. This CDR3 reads CASSLTGRPSPQHF. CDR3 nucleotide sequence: TGTGCCAGCAGTTTGACAGGCCGCCCGTCACCCCAGCATTTT.

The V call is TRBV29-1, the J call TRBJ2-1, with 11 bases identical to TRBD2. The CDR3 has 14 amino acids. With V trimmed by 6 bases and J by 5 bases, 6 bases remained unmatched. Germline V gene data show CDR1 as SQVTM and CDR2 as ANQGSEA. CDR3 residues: CSVETSGAHNEQFF. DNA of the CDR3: TGCAGCGTGGAGACTAGCGGGGCCCACAATGAGCAGTTCTTC.

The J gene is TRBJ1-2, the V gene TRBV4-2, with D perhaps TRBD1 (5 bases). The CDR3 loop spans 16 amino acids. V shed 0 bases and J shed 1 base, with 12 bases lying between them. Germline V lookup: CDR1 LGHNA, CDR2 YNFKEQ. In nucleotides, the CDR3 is TGTGCCAGCAGCCAAGAAGGGGCTTGGGGTAACTATGGCTACACCTTC. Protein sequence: CASSQEGAWGNYGYTF.

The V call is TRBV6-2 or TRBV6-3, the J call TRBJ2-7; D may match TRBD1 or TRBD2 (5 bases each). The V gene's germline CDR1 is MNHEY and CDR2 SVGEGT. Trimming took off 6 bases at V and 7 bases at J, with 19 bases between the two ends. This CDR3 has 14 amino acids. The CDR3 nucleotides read TGTGCCAGCAGCCACGGGACCGCCGTGGGGGAGCAGTACTTC. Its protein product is CASSHGTAVGEQYF.

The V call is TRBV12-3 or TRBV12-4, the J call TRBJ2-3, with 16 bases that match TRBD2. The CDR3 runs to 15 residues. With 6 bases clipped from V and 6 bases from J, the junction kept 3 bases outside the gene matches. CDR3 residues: CASRGTSGGADTQYF. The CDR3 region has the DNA TGTGCCAGCAGGGGGACTAGCGGGGGGGCCGATACGCAGTATTTT.

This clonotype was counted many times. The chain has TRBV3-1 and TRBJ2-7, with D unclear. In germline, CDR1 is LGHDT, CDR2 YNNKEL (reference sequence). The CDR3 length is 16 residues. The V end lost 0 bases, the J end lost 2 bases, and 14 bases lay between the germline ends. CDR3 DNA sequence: TGTGCCAGCAGCCAAGATATCCCACAGCCTACCTACGAGCAGTACTTC. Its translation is CASSQDIPQPTYEQYF.

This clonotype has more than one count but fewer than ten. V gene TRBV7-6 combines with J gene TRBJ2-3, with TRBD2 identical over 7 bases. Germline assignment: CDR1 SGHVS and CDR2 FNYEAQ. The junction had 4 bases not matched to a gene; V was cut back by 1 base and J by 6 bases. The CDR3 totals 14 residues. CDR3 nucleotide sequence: TGTGCCAGCAGCTTAGGAGGTAGCGGGGATACGCAGTATTTT. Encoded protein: CASSLGGSGDTQYF.